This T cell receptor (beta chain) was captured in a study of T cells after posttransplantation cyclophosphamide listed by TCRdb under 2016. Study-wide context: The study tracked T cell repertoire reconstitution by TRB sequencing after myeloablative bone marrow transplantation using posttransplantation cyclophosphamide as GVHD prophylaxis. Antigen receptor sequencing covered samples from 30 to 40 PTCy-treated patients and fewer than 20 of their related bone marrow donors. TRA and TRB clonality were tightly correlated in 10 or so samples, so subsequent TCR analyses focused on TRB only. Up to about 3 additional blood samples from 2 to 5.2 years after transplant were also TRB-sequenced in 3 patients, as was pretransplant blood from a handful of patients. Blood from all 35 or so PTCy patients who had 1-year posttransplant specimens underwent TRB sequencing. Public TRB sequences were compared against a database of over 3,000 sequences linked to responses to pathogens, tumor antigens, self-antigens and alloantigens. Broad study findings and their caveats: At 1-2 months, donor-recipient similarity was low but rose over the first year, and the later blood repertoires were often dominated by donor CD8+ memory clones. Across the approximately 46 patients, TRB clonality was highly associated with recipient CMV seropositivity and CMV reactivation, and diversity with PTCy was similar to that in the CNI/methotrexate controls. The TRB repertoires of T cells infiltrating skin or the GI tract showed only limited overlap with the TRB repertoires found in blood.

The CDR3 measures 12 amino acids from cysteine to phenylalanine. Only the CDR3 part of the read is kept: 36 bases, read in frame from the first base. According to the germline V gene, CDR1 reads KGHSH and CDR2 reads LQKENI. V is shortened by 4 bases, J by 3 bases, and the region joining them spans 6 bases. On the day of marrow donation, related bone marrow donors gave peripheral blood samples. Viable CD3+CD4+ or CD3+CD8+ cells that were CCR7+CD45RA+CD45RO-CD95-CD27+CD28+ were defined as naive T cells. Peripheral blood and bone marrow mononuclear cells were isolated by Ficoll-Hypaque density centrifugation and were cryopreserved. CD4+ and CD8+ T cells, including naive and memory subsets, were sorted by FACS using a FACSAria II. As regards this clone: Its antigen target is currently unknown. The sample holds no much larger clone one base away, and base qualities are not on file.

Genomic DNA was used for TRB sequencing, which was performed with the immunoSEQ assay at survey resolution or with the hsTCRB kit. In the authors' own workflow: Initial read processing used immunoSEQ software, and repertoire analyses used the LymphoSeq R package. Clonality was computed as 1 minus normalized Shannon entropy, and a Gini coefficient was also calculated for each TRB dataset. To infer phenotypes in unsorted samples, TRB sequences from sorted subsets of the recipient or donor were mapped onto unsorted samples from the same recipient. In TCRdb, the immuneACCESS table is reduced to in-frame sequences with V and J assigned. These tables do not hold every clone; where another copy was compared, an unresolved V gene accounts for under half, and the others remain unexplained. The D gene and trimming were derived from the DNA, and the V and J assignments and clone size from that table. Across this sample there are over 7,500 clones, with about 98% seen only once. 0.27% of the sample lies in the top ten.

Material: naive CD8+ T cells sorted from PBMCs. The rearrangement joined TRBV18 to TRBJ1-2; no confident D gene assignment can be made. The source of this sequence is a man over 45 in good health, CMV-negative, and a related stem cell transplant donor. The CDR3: CASSRADYGYTF. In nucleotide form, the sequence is TGTGCCAGCTCACGGGCAGACTATGGCTACACCTTC.